This TCR beta chain was sequenced during a study of blood T cell repertoires in COVID-19 (TCRdb year 2020). Notes on the research overall: Samples from collaborators originated in the United States, Italy and Spain and spanned both the acute and convalescent phases of COVID-19. The material from the prospective study consisted of cDNA or gDNA derived from T cells, B-cell-depleted T cells, or PBMCs. Subjects who had been exposed to COVID-19, were actively infected with it, or had recovered from it provided the deeply sampled blood TCRbeta repertoires that made up the dataset. The repertoires were released in a freely available public database intended as a resource for research on the immune response to SARS-CoV-2. The samples were drawn from two sources: the first 160 participants of the ongoing ImmuneRACE study, and 1,254 subjects contributed by 6 global collaborators. Nearly every sample came with metadata listing a de-identified subject ID, COVID-19 status, age in years and sex. HLA class I and class II types, where available, came from metadata supplied by the sample provider rather than from assay-based typing.

From the cysteine up to the phenylalanine, the CDR3 has a length of 14 residues. Just CDR3 DNA is preserved here, 42 bases in frame from base 1. V lost 1 base and J lost 5 bases; the stretch between them is 12 bases long. Per the germline V gene (reference sequence), SGHKS is the CDR1 and YYEKEE is the CDR2. The immunoSEQ Assay, a bias-controlled multiplex PCR, was used to amplify TCRbeta CDR3 regions from genomic DNA. In the authors' own workflow: Nucleated cell counts per sample were estimated from amplification of reference gene primers within the assay. To quantify the absolute abundance of each unique TCRbeta CDR3 rearrangement, sequence reads were collapsed and filtered. For each sample, productive Simpson clonality was calculated as the square root of Simpson's diversity index over productive rearrangements. The source is immuneACCESS, and TCRdb retained only in-frame sequences with V and J called. Part of the clones is not carried over; for the studies checked, unresolved V genes explain less than half of this, and the remainder is unexplained. The V and J calls and clone size were taken over from that table, and D and trimming were inferred from the DNA. The sample includes 200,000 or so clones, with approximately 91% observed a single time. Roughly a sixth of the sample comes from the top ten.

With respect to this clone: Its antigen is unknown. It has no much larger one-base neighbor in the sample; base qualities were not kept.

One collaborating source in Seattle enrolled patients while the patients were actively infected and followed the patients over time throughout the course of disease. Whole blood was collected in K2EDTA tubes by collaborating institutions according to the institutions' own protocols. For TCRbeta analysis, collaborators shipped samples as frozen whole blood, isolated PBMCs, or DNA extracted from either of those sample types. Overall study results and their limits: Clinical and demographic metadata were provided uncurated, with the amount varying by source and participant.

The V and J genes are TRBV5-5 and TRBJ2-5, and perhaps TRBD1 as D gene, on 6 matching bases. The sample consisted of peripheral blood. The sequence came from a man aged 45-65 years with COVID-19, enrolled during active disease. The DNA sequence is TGTGCCAGCAGCTTGACCCCTCAGGGGGAGACCCAGTACTTC. Its product reads: CASSLTPQGETQYF. Reference TRBV5-5 and TRBJ2-5 proteins supply the regions before and after the CDR3; the full variable domain is: DAGVTQSPTHLIKTRGQQVTLRCSPISGHKSVSWYQQVLGQGPQFIFQYYEKEERGRGNFPDRFSARQFPNYSSELNVNALLLGDSALYLCASSLTPQGETQYFGPGTRLLVL.